A single sample is the source of the 7 T cell receptor beta chains below, sequenced in a study of blood T cell repertoires in COVID-19. TCRdb's copy holds only in-frame clones and misses some; the assay was immunoSEQ multiplex PCR. The repertoire consists of some 320,000 clones, with roughly 90% occurring once and the leading ten covering 8.5% to 14%. The sample consisted of peripheral blood. The receptor set was obtained from a woman aged 30 to 39 with COVID-19, enrolled during active disease.

This chain's CDR3 is CASSADRGSYEQYF. The CDR3 DNA reads TGTGCCAGCTCAGCTGACAGGGGCTCCTACGAGCAGTACTTC. The chain uses TRBV18 and TRBJ2-7; 8 nucleotides agree with TRBD1. The germline CDR1 and CDR2 sequences are KGHSH and LQKENI. V shed 5 bases and J 0 bases; nucleotides not matched to a gene: 3. The CDR3 loop spans 14 amino acids.

This chain links TRBV27 with TRBJ1-6; D gene ambiguous. The germline V and J ends were trimmed by 4 bases and 6 bases, with 7 bases remaining between them. Germline loops: CDR1 MNHEY, CDR2 SMNVEV (reference sequence). CDR3 size: 13 residues. The CDR3 coding sequence is TGTGCCAGCAGTTCCCTACGTAATTCACCCCTCCACTTT. This encodes CASSSLRNSPLHF.

The table lists this clone with a count of one. The chain is built from TRBV1 and TRBJ2-1; the table's D call TRBD2 went unverified against the DNA. TRBV1 is listed as a pseudogene. The CDR3 is made up of 17 amino acids. The CDR3 region is CTSSQDGGGVGTDEQFF. The DNA for the CDR3 is TGCACCAGCAGCCAAGATGGCGGGGGAGTCGGTACAGATGAGCAGTTCTTC.

The gene calls are TRBV6-5 and TRBJ2-7; 9 positions match TRBD1. Per the germline V gene, CDR1 is MNHEY and CDR2 is SVGAGI. This CDR3 has 13 amino acids. Trimming at V came to 8 bases and at J to 6 bases, leaving 8 bases not matched to a gene. CDR3 sequence (DNA): TGTGCCAGCCGGCTGGGGACAGGGTCCGAGCAGTACTTC. Translation: CASRLGTGSEQYF.

The chain carries TRBV5-6 and TRBJ1-2, with 7 bases identical to TRBD1. The CDR3 covers 14 residues. The junction had 6 bases not matched to a gene; V was cut back by 0 bases and J by 7 bases. The germline CDR1 and CDR2 sequences are SGHDT and YYEEEE. CDR3 residues: CASSLVAGGLGYTF. The CDR3 nucleotides are TGTGCCAGCAGCTTGGTAGCAGGGGGTCTTGGCTACACCTTC. The full variable domain, rest sourced from reference TRBV5-6 and TRBJ1-2, is DAGVTQSPTHLIKTRGQQVTLRCSPKSGHDTVSWYQQALGQGPQFIFQYYEEEERQRGNFPDRFSGHQFPNYSSELNVNALLLGDSALYLCASSLVAGGLGYTFGSGTRLTVV.

This clone has more than one count but fewer than ten. CDR3: CASSATPGVFYEQYF. The CDR3 bases are TGTGCCAGCAGCGCCACTCCAGGGGTCTTTTACGAGCAGTACTTC. This chain links TRBV7-2 with TRBJ2-7, with D tentatively TRBD1 (6 bases). CDR3 length equals 15 residues. With 5 bases removed from V and 4 bases from J, the gap between germline ends came to 18 bases. Germline CDR1 SGHTA, CDR2 FQGNSA.

The chain joins TRBV18 to TRBJ2-1, with D uncertain. Germline V gene sequence: CDR1 KGHSH, CDR2 LQKENI. The ends were cut back, 2 bases at V and 3 bases at J, with 11 bases in the middle. The CDR3 covers 15 residues. The CDR3 nucleotides are TGTGCCAGCTCACCAGGTACACCCAACTACAATGAGCAGTTCTTC. Encoded protein: CASSPGTPNYNEQFF. The complete variable domain, with remaining parts taken from reference TRBV18 and TRBJ2-1, reads NAGVMQNPRHLVRRRGQEARLRCSPMKGHSHVYWYRQLPEEGLKFMVYLQKENIIDESGMPKERFSAEFPKEGPSILRIQQVVRGDSAAYFCASSPGTPNYNEQFFGPGTRLTVL.